Detailed here is one T cell receptor (beta chain). The antigen it binds to is not known. The input lacks base qualities; no much larger clone sits a single base away. Within the sample, other DNA sequences also encode this same CDR3. The data derive from a study of shared clonotypes between healthy human individuals (TCRdb year 2020). The study in broad terms: The cohort comprised two women and three men aged 18 to 49 years. For each donor, CD4 naive and CD4 memory were each given three plates, CD8 naive was given two plates, and CD8 memory was given one plate. To estimate repertoire size and how much clonotype sharing occurs between individuals, the study deeply sequenced the blood TCR repertoires of five or six healthy adults. Different laboratories and diverse techniques were used to prepare libraries and sequence TCR repertoires, to increase sequencing depth and limit assay-specific biases. Between about 0.85 and 8.9 billion PBMCs per donor were obtained by leukapheresis. What the authors observed across the whole study: Pairwise subsampling led to the expectation that sequencing depth would affect the degree of clonotype sharing among donors. The small number of donors limited the genetic and exposure-history diversity represented. Sampling was restricted to blood, and TCR repertoires in tissues likely differ from the TCR repertoires found in blood. Compared with non-shared clonotypes, the clonotypes found in all four sorted-subset donors had higher generation probabilities. About 5% of naive CD4, 3.5% of naive CD8, approximately 2.2% of memory CD4, and about 0.4% of memory CD8 clonotypes were shared across several donors. Rarefaction of sorted-subset datasets indicated incomplete sequencing despite the large sequencing depth. Estimated clonotype richness was generally larger for naive than for memory subsets.

Using the deep immunoSEQ assay, TCR CDR3 regions were amplified from genomic DNA by multiplex PCR. Extracted genomic DNA from each cell subset was distributed evenly across all wells of several immunoSEQ 96-well plates, and each plate was treated as a replicate. For sorted subsets, roughly 200 ng of genomic DNA, equivalent to some 30,000 T cell genomes, went into each replicate PCR. Purified libraries were measured with a Qubit 3.0 fluorometer, size-checked on a Bioanalyzer 2100, and measured again with the KAPA Library Quantification kit. A separate single-read 150-cycle Illumina NextSeq 550 flow cell was used to sequence each immunoSEQ 96-well plate. In the original analysis: Because only junctional sequences without quality scores were contained in the immunoSEQ output, filtering matching that applied to full-length reads could not be performed. To assign V/J genes and CDR3, sequences were annotated using PyIR, a Python wrapper for IgBLAST v1.9, with IMGT germline references. Reads were filtered out if the reads had weak V/J assignments (E-value above 1e-6), no CDR3, stop codons, out-of-frame junctions, or ambiguous translated residues. A V3J clonotype was defined by an identical inferred V gene, J gene, and CDR3 amino acid sequence. Percentage overlap between repertoires was calculated by dividing the number of shared unique clonotypes by the size of the smaller repertoire. Three approaches were used to assess repertoire richness: RTK rarefaction, the Chao1 estimator, and Recon v2.1 estimates of unobserved clonotypes. OLGA was used to compute generation probabilities for all TCRbeta clonotypes that the gDNA method yielded from a handful of donors. In TCRdb, the immuneACCESS table is reduced to in-frame sequences with V and J assigned. These tables do not hold every clone; where another copy was compared, an unresolved V gene accounts for under half, and the others remain unexplained. Clonal size and the V and J genes are those of that table, whereas D and trimming came from the DNA. Recorded for this sample are roughly 890,000 clones; 80% to 95% of them occurred a single time. The ten most abundant clones make up about 25% of the sample.

For the CD8 naive samples, CD45RO-negative cells were positively selected for CCR7, yielding a CD45RA+CCR7+ population from which TemRA cells were excluded. Donors were healthy HIV-negative adults with no recently reported acute infections or vaccinations. Every donor was a Caucasian adult residing in Nashville, Tennessee, USA. Blood was collected by leukapheresis, and PBMCs were isolated by Ficoll-Histopaque density gradient centrifugation and then cryopreserved in liquid nitrogen vapor phase. Purity and quantity of every magnetically sorted T cell population were checked by analytical flow cytometry. Genomic DNA was isolated from every sorted fraction and measured by UV absorbance on a Nanodrop 2000c. The CDR3 runs 13 amino acids, cysteine and phenylalanine included. CDR3 DNA is the only sequence kept; it has 39 bases, read in frame from the first base. Between the V and J ends, shortened by 1 base and 4 bases respectively, the junction contains 6 bases. From a lookup of the germline V gene (reference sequence), CDR1 and CDR2 are MNHEY and SMNVEV.

The specimen was naive CD8+ T cells sorted from blood. Explained via the paper, the cell subset or site label denotes: CD45RA+CCR7+. Here the chain combines TRBV27 and TRBJ2-3, with the D gene not clear enough to name. This receptor was obtained from a man aged 30 to 45 in good health. The nucleotides read TGTGCCAGCAGTTTATTGGGCTCAGATACGCAGTATTTT. Its protein reads: CASSLLGSDTQYF.